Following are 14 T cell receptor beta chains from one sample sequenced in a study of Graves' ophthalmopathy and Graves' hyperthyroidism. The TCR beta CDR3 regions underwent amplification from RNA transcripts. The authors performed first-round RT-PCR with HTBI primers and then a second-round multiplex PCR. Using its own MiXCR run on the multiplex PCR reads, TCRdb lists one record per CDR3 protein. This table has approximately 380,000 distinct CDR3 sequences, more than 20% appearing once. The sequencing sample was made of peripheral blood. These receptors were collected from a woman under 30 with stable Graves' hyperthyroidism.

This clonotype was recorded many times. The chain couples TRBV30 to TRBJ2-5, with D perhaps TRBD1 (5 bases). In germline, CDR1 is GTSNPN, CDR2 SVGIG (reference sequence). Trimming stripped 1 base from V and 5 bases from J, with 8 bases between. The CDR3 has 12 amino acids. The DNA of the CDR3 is TGTGCCTGGAGTGAGGGGCGGGAGACCCAGTACTTC. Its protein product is CAWSEGRETQYF.

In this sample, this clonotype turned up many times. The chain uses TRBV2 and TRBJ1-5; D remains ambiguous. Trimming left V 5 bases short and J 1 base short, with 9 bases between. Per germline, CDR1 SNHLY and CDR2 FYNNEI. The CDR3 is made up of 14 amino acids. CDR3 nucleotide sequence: TGTGCCAGCAGTCCGACACAAAGCAATCAGCCCCAGCATTTT. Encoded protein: CASSPTQSNQPQHF.

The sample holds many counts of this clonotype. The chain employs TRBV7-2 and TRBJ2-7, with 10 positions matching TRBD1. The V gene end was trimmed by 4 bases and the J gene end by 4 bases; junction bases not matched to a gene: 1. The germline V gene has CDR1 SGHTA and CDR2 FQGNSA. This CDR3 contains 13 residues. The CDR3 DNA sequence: TGTGCCAGCAGCTGGGACAGGGGTTACGAGCAGTACTTC. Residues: CASSWDRGYEQYF.

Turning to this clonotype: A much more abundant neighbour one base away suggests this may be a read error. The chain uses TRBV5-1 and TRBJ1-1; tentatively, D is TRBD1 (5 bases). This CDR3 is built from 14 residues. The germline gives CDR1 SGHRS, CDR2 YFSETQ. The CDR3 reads CASSLGDGNTEACF. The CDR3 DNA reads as TGCGCCAGCAGCTTGGGGGACGGGAACACTGAAGCTTGCTTT.

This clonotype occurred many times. CDR3 amino acids: CASSLEGQGGETQYF. CDR3 coding DNA: TGTGCCAGCAGTTTAGAGGGGCAGGGCGGTGAGACCCAGTACTTC. This chain uses TRBV12-3 or TRBV12-4 with TRBJ2-5; D perhaps matches TRBD1 (5 bases). CDR3 length: 15 amino acids. V lost 1 base, J lost 5 bases, and 14 bases lay in between.

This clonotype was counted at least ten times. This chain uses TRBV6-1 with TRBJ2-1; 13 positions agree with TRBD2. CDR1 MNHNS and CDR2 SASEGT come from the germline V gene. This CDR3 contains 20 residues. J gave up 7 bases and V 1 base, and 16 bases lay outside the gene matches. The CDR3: CASSEGWTSGSTAFRNEQFF. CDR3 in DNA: TGTGCCAGCAGTGAAGGTTGGACTAGCGGGAGTACGGCTTTTCGGAATGAGCAGTTCTTC.

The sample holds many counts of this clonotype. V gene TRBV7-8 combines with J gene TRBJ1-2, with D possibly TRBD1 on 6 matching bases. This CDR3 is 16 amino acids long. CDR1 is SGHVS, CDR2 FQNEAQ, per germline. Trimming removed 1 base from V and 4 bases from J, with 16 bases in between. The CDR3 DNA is TGTGCCAGCAGCTTAGGATCGGACAGCGTAATCTATGGCTACACCTTC. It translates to CASSLGSDSVIYGYTF.

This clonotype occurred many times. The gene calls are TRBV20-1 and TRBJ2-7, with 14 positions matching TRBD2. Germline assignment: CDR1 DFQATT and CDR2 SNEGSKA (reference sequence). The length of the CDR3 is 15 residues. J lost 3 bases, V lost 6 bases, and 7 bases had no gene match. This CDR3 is CSATLTSGGGYEQYF. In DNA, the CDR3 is TGCAGTGCAACCCTGACTAGCGGGGGGGGCTACGAGCAGTACTTC.

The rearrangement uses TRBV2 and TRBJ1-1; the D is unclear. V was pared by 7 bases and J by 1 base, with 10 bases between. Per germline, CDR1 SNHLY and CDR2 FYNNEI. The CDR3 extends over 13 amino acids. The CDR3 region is CASTGSRNTEAFF. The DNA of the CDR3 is TGTGCCAGCACGGGCTCCCGGAACACTGAAGCTTTCTTT.

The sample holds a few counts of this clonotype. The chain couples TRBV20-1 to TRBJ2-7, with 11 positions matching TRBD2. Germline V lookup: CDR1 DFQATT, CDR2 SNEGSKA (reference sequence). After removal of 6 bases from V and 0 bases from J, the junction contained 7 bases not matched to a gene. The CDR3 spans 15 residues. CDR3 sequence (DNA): TGCAGTGCACAAACGACTAGCGGGACCTCCTACGAGCAGTACTTC. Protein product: CSAQTTSGTSYEQYF.

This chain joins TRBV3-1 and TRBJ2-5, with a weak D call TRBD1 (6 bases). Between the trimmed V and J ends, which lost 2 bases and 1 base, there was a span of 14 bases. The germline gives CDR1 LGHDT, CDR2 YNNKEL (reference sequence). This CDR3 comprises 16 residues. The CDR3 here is CASSQPRGSLQETQYF. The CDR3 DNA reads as TGTGCCAGCAGCCAACCCAGGGGTAGTCTCCAAGAGACCCAGTACTTC.

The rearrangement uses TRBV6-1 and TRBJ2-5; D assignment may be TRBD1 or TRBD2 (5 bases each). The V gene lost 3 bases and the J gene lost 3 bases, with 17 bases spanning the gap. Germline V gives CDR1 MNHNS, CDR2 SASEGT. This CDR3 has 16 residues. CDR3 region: CASSDRLWGSKETQYF. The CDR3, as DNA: TGTGCCAGCAGTGACCGATTGTGGGGGAGCAAAGAGACCCAGTACTTC.

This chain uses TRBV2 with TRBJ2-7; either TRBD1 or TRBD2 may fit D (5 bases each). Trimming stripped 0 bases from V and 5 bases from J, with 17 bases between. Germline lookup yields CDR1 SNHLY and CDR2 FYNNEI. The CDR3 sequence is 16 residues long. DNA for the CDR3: TGTGCCAGCAGTGAAGCGCTGGGACCCACTCCCGACGAGCAGTACTTC. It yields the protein CASSEALGPTPDEQYF.

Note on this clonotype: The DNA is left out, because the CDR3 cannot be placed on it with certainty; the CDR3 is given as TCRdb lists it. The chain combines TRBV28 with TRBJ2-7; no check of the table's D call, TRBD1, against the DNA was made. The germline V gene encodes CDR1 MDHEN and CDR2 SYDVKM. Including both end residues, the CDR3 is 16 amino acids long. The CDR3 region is CASSFLWTVVVHDQYF.